This T cell receptor beta chain was identified during a study of T cells in localized non-small cell lung cancer. The CDR3 runs to 15 residues. Looked up from germline, CDR1 is SNHLY and CDR2 is FYNNEI. V lost 3 bases to trimming and J lost 6 bases, with 14 bases between them. This table comes from immunoSEQ multiplex PCR, and its TCRdb copy is limited to in-frame clones, with some not included. The sample lists about 82,000 clones; around 80% were seen once. The clonotype was recovered from a man aged 35 to 69 with stage II squamous cell lung carcinoma. V is TRBV2 and J is TRBJ1-4; possible D gene TRBD1, 6 bases. The sample here was PBMCs, taken before any cancer treatment. DNA of the CDR3: TGTGCCAGCAGTGAGGGAGGACAGCGGTATGAAAAACTGTTTTTT. Translating it yields CASSEGGQRYEKLFF. The variable domain in full, completed from reference TRBV2 and TRBJ1-4, reads EPEVTQTPSHQVTQMGQEVILRCVPISNHLYFYWYRQILGQKVEFLVSFYNNEISEKSEIFDDQFSVERPDGSNFTLKIRSTKLEDSAMYFCASSEGGQRYEKLFFGSGTQLSVL.